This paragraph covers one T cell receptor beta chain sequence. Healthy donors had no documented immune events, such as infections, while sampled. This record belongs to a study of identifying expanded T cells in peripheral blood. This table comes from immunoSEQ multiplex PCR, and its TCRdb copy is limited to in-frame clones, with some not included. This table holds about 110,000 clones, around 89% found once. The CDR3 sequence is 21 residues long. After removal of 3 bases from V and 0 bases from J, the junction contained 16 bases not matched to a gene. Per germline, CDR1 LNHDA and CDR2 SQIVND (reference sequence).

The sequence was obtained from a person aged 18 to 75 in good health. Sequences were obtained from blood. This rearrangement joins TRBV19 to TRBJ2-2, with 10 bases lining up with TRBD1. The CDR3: CASSIRVPGRTGGANTGELFF. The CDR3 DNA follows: TGTGCCAGTAGTATTCGGGTCCCCGGGAGGACAGGGGGTGCGAACACCGGGGAGCTGTTTTTT.